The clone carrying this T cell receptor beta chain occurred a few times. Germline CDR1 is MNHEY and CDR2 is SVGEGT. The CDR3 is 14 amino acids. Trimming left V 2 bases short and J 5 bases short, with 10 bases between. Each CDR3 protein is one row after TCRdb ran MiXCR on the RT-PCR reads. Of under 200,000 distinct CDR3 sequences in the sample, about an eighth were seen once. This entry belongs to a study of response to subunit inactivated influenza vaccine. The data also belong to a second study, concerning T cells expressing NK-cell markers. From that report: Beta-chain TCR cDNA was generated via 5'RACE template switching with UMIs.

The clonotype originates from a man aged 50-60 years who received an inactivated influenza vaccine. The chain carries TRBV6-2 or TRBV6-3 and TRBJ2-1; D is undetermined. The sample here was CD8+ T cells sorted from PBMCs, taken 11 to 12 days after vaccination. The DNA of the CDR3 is TGTGCCAGCAGTTACATAGGGATCCACAATGAGCAGTTCTTC. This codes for CASSYIGIHNEQFF.